This T cell receptor (beta chain) is from a study of blood T cell repertoires in COVID-19. About the research overall: Material from acute and convalescent COVID-19 was sourced from the United States, Italy and Spain.

V lost 4 bases, J lost 1 base, and 13 bases lay in between. Per germline, CDR1 LGHDT and CDR2 YNNKEL (reference sequence). The CDR3 has 15 amino acids. Data came from immunoSEQ multiplex PCR; TCRdb stores just in-frame clones and leaves some out. The repertoire holds about 110,000 clones, just over 85% seen once, with 2% to 2.5% in the top ten. Sequencing was carried out using peripheral blood. This TCR derives from a human donor in a cohort sampled during active COVID-19. This chain links TRBV3-1 (or the pseudogene TRBV3-2) with TRBJ1-1, with D unresolved. CDR3 residues: CASSRNRGQNTEAFF. The CDR3 DNA is TGTGCCAGCAGCCGTAACCGTGGGCAGAACACTGAAGCTTTCTTT.